This T cell receptor (beta chain) was recorded in a study of blood T cell repertoires in COVID-19. Whole-study context: Sites across the United States, Italy and Spain contributed samples from acute and convalescent COVID-19. T cells, B-cell-depleted T cells, or PBMCs supplied cDNA or gDNA.

Clones were sequenced by immunoSEQ multiplex PCR, and TCRdb holds only the in-frame ones, with some missing. The sample lists around 190,000 clones, under 85% seen once, with roughly 7.1% in the top ten. With V trimmed by 0 bases and J by 4 bases, 9 bases remained unmatched. The CDR3 spans 17 residues. Looked up from germline, CDR1 is LGHNA and CDR2 is YNFKEQ. The gene calls are TRBV4-2 and TRBJ2-7; TRBD2 matches 10 bases. The clonotype was recovered from a human donor in a cohort sampled during active COVID-19. The sample was peripheral blood. CDR3: CASSQDLTSGVPYEQYF. The CDR3 coding sequence is TGTGCCAGCAGCCAAGATCTAACTAGCGGGGTGCCATACGAGCAGTACTTC.